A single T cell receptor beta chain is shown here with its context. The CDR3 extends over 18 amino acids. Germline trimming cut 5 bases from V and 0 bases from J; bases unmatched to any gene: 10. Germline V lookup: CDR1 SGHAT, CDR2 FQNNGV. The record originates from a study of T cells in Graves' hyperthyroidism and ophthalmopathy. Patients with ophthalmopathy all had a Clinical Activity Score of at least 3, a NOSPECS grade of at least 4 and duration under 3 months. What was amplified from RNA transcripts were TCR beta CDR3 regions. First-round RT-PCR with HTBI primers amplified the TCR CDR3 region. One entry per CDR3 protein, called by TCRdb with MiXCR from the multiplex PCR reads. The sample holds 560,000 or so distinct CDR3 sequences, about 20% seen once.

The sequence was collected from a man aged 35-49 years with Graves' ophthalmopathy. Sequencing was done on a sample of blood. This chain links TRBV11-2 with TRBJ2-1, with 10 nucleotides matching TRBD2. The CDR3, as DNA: TGTGCCAGCAGCCCCAGGAGTAGCGGGAGGAGCTCCTACAATGAGCAGTTCTTC. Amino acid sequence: CASSPRSSGRSSYNEQFF.